The sequence of this T cell receptor beta chain was determined in a study of CD4 T cells in relation to SARS-CoV-2 and coronaviruses. Study as a whole: Controls used an HIV-1 Nef peptide pool or no peptide. Whole-study results and caveats: Around 60% of donors had memory CD4+ clonotypes crossrecognizing SARS-CoV-2 and common cold coronavirus spike.

Data came from immunoSEQ multiplex PCR; TCRdb stores just in-frame clones and leaves some out. The sample yields under 14,000 clones, about 81% seen once. Germline CDR1 is LNHDA and CDR2 is SQIVND (reference sequence). Trimming removed 3 bases from V and 5 bases from J; junction bases left unmatched: 5. This CDR3 has 17 amino acids. Concerning this clone itself: Antigen: not known.

Before the COVID-19 pandemic, during about 2010-2018, CD4+ T cells were taken from unexposed donors. Isolation of CD4+ T cells took place after nine to ten days in culture. As cell numbers allowed, unexposed-donor CD4+ T cells faced SARS-CoV-2 S/N and four cold-coronavirus spikes. V gene TRBV19 combines with J gene TRBJ2-1, with 15 bases matching TRBD2. Sample: CD4+ T cells from PBMCs, cultured in vitro. This receptor was identified in a human donor in good health. CDR3 nucleotides: TGTGCCAGTAGTATTGGACTAGCGGGAGGGAGGGACAATGAGCAGTTCTTC. Translation gives CASSIGLAGGRDNEQFF. Complete variable domain (other parts from reference TRBV19 and TRBJ2-1): DGGITQSPKYLFRKEGQNVTLSCEQNLNHDAMYWYRQDPGQGLRLIYYSQIVNDFQKGDIAEGYSVSREKKESFPLTVTSAQKNPTAFYLCASSIGLAGGRDNEQFFGPGTRLTVL.